The T cell receptor beta chain under discussion was sequenced for a study of cytomegalovirus exposure and HLA in healthy donors. Overall study findings and caveats: The TCR clusters that emerged in the first cohort tended, a later analysis found, to co-occur in the approximately 110 validation repertoires. Rare TCR sequences predominated, though certain public TCRs were found in many donors.

This clone appeared once. Its antigen is currently unknown. Repertoires were generated with immunoSEQ multiplex PCR, while TCRdb's copy carries only in-frame clones and drops some. The sample has 230,000 or so clones; roughly 88% are singletons. Germline CDR1 reads SGHAT; CDR2 reads FQNNGV. The CDR3 sequence is 15 residues long. V was clipped by 5 bases and J by 9 bases; unmatched bases: 8. This sequence joins TRBV11-2 and TRBJ2-1, with 12 bases aligning to TRBD1. Sample: PBMCs. The receptor's source is a woman younger than 30 in good health and CMV-seronegative. CDR3: CASSVTGQGAGEQFF. The CDR3 nucleotides are TGTGCCAGCAGCGTTACGGGACAGGGGGCGGGTGAGCAGTTCTTC.